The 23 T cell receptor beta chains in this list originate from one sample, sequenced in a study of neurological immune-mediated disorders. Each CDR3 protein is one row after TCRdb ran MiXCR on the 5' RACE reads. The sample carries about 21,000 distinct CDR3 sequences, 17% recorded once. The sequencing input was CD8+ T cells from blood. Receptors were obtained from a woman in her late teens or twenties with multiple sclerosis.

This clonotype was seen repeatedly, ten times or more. The CDR3 region has the DNA TGTGCCAGCAGTCCGACAGGGACCGCCTACGAGCAGTACTTC. It yields the protein CASSPTGTAYEQYF. The V call is TRBV6-5, the J call TRBJ2-7, with 7 bases that match TRBD1. CDR3 size: 14 residues. Losses at the gene ends were 5 bases for V and 2 bases for J; bases not matched to a gene: 6. CDR1 is MNHEY and CDR2 is SVGAGI in the germline V gene.

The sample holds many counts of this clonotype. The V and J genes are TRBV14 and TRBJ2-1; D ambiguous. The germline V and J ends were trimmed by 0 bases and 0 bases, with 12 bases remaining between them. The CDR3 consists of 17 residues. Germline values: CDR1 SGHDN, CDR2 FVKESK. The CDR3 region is CASSQDSWAPSYNEQFF. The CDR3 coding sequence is TGTGCCAGCAGCCAAGATTCGTGGGCCCCCTCCTACAATGAGCAGTTCTTC.

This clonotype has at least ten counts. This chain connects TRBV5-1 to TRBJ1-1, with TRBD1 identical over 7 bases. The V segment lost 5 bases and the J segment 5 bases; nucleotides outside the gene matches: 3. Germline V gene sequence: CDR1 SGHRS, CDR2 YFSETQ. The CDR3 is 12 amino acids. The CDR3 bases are TGCGCCAGCAGTACAGGGGTTACTGAAGCTTTCTTT. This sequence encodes CASSTGVTEAFF.

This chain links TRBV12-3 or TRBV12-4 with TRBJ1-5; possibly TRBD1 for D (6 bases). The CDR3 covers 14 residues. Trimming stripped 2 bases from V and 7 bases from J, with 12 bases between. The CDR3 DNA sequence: TGTGCCAGCAGTTTAAGGGGGGGACGACAGCCCCAGCATTTT. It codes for CASSLRGGRQPQHF.

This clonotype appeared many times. CDR3 in DNA: TGTGCCAGCAGCTTAGCCCCCTGGGGGGTGAACACTGAAGCTTTCTTT. It encodes CASSLAPWGVNTEAFF. The chain employs TRBV7-9 and TRBJ1-1; a weak D match, TRBD1 (5 bases). The CDR3 runs 16 residues. Germline V gives CDR1 SEHNR, CDR2 FQNEAQ (reference sequence). V was trimmed by 0 bases and J by 0 bases, leaving 11 bases between them.

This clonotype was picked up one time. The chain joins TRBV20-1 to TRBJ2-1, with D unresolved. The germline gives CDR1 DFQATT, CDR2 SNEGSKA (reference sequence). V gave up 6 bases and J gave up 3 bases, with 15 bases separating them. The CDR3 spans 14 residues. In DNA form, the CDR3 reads TGCAGTGCCCCCCCCCGGGCCATCTACAATGAGCAGTTCTTC. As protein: CSAPPRAIYNEQFF.

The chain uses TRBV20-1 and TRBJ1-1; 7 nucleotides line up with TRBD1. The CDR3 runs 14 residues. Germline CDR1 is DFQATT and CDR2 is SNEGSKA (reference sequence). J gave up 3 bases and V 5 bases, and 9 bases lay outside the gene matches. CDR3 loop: CSARQGVGYTEAFF. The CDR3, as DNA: TGCAGTGCTCGTCAGGGGGTAGGGTACACTGAAGCTTTCTTT.

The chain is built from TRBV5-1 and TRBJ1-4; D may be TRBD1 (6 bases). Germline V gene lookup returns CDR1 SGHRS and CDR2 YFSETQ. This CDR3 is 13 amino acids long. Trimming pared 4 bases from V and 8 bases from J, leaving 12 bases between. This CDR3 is CASSRGEREKLFF. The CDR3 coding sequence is TGCGCCAGCAGCAGGGGGGAAAGGGAAAAACTGTTTTTT.

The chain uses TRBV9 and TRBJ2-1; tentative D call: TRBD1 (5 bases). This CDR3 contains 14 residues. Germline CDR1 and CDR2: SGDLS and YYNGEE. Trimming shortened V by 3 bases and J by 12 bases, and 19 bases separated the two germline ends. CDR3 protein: CASSGGQSNDVQFF. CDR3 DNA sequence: TGTGCCAGCAGCGGCGGACAATCCAATGACGTGCAGTTCTTC.

CDR3 nucleotide sequence: TGCAGTGCTAGAGATCGAGTCGGGGGTCCTGCTCCCTATGGCTACACCTTC. It codes for CSARDRVGGPAPYGYTF. J is TRBJ1-2 and V is TRBV20-1; TRBD1 might be the D (5 bases). Germline assignment: CDR1 DFQATT and CDR2 SNEGSKA (reference sequence). The V end lost 0 bases, the J end lost 4 bases, and 21 bases lay between the germline ends. The CDR3 loop spans 17 amino acids.

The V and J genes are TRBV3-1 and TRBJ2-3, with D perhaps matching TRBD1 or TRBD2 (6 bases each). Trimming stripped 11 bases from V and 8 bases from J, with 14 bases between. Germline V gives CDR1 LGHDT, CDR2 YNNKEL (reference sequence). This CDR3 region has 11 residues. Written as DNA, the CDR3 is TGTGCCGCAGGGGCCGGGAGTACGCAGTATTTT. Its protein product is CAAGAGSTQYF.

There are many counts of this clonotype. The DNA of the CDR3 is TGTGCCTGGTCCTCAGGGTCACGCACAGATACGCAGTATTTT. This encodes CAWSSGSRTDTQYF. The rearrangement links TRBV30 to TRBJ2-3, with D perhaps matching TRBD1 (5 bases). Germline V gene data show CDR1 as GTSNPN and CDR2 as SVGIG (reference sequence). Deletions cut 5 bases from V and 1 base from J, with 13 bases between. This CDR3 has 14 residues.

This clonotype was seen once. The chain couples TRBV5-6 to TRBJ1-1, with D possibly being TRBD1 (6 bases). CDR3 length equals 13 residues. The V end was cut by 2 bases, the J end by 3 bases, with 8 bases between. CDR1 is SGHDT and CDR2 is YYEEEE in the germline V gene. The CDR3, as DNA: TGTGCCAGCAGCTTTCGGGGGCACACTGAAGCTTTCTTT. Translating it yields CASSFRGHTEAFF.

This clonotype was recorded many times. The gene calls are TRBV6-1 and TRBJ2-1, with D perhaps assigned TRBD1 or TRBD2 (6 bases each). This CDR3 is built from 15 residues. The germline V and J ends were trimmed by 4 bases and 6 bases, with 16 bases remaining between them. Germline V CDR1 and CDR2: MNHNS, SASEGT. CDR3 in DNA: TGTGCCAGCAGTGCAACAGGGAGGTGGCTCAATGAGCAGTTCTTC. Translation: CASSATGRWLNEQFF.

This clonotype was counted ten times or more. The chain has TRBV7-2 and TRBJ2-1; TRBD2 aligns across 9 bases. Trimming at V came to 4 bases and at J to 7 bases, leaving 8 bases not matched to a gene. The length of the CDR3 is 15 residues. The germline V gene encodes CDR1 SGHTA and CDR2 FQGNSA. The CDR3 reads CASSSNSGGTNEQFF. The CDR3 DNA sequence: TGTGCCAGCAGCTCCAATAGCGGGGGAACTAATGAGCAGTTCTTC. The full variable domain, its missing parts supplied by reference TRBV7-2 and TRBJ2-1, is GAGVSQSPSNKVTEKGKDVELRCDPISGHTALYWYRQSLGQGLEFLIYFQGNSAPDKSGLPSDRFSAERTGGSVSTLTIQRTQQEDSAVYLCASSSNSGGTNEQFFGPGTRLTVL.

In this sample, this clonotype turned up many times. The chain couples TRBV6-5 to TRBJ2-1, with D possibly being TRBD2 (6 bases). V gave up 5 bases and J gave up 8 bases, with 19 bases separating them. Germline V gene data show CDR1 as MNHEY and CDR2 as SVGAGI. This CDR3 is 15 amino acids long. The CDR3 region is CASSTRGKEGHEQFF. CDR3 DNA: TGTGCCAGCAGTACTCGCGGAAAGGAGGGTCATGAGCAGTTCTTC.

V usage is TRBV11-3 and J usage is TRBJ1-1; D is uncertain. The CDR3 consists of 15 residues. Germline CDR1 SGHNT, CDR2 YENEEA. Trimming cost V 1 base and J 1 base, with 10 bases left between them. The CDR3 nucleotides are TGTGCCAGCAGCTTAGTTCTCGCCGGGAACACTGAAGCTTTCTTT. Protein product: CASSLVLAGNTEAFF.

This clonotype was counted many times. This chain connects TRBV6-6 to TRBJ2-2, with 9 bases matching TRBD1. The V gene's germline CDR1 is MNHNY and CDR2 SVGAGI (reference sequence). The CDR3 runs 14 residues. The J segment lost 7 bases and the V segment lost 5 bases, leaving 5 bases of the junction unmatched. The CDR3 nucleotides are TGTGCCAGCAGTACTGGACAGGGGTTCGGGGAGCTGTTTTTT. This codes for CASSTGQGFGELFF.

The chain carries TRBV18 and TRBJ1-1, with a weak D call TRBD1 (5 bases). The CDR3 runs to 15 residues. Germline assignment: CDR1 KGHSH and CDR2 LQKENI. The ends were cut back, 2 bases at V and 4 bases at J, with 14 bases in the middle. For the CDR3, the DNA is TGTGCCAGCTCACCAGCGAAAGGGGAGTCCACTGAAGCTTTCTTT. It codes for CASSPAKGESTEAFF.

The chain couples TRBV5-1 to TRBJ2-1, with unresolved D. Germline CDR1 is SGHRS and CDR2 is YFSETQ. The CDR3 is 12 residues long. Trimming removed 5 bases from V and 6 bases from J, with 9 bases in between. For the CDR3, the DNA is TGCGCCAGCAGAGAAGATGTCAATGAGCAGTTCTTC. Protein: CASREDVNEQFF.

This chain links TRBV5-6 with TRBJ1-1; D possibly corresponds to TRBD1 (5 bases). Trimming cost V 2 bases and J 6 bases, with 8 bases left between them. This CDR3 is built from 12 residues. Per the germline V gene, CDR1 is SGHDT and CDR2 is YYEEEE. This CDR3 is CASSFMGAEAFF. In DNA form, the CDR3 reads TGTGCCAGCAGCTTTATGGGGGCTGAAGCTTTCTTT.

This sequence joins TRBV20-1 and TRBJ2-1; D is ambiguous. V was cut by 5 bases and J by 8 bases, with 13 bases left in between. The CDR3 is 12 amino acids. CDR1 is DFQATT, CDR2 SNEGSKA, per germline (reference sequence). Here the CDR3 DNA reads TGCAGTGCTGGCGGCCGGGTGGATGAGCAGTTCTTC. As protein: CSAGGRVDEQFF.

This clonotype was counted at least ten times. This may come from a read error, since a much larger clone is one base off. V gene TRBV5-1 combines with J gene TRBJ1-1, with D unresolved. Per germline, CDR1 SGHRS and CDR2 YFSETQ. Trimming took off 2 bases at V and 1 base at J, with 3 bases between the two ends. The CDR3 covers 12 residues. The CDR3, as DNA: TGCGCCAGCAGCTTTAAGAACACTGAAGCTTTCTTT. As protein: CASSFKNTEAFF.